This T cell receptor beta chain was recovered during a study of regulatory T cells in long-lasting Graves disease. This clonotype has ten or more counts. Its target is unknown. Whole-study results and caveats: Compared with new cases, persistent Graves' patients showed reduced TCR diversity. Patients with persistent disease showed a bias toward TRBV28, TRBJ1-2 and TRBJ2-5.

Researchers made TCR beta libraries by using iRepertoire HTBI primers and running Arm-PCR on CDR3 regions. In TCRdb, the multiplex PCR reads were re-called with MiXCR into one record per CDR3 protein. The sample consists of about 400,000 distinct CDR3 sequences, roughly 20% of them appearing once. V shed 0 bases and J shed 3 bases, with 12 bases lying between them. Germline V gene data show CDR1 as MNHNS and CDR2 as SASEGT. The CDR3 is made up of 15 amino acids. The time point is: persistent/refractory GD, antithyroid drugs over 5 years with positive TRAb. The TCR library was made from RNA that had been extracted from PBMCs in TRIzol. Patients came from an endocrinology department in Xi'an, China. A peripheral blood sample, roughly 8.5 milliliters in volume, was drawn into EDTA tubes.

The sample here was peripheral blood mononuclear cells (PBMCs), taken when the disease was refractory, from a patient treated with antithyroid drugs. This rearrangement joins TRBV6-1 to TRBJ2-7; D gene unclear. The source is a female donor with Graves disease. DNA of the CDR3: TGTGCCAGCAGTGAAGCGAGGATTCCCCTCTACGAGCAGTACTTC. It encodes CASSEARIPLYEQYF.